One and the same sample provided the 9 T cell receptor beta chains below, sequenced in a study of blood T cells in healthy people across ages. A second roughly 6 to 11 cycle PCR used barcoded and J-beta primers. TCRdb itself ran the 5' RACE reads through MiXCR, one entry per CDR3 protein. Of some 1.6 million distinct CDR3 sequences detected, roughly a third appear once; the ten largest clones hold around 10%. The material sequenced was blood. These receptors were collected from a woman aged 30 to 39 in good health.

This clonotype came up a few times. The rearrangement joins TRBV28 to TRBJ2-5, with no clear D. Deletions cut 6 bases from V and 4 bases from J, with 9 bases between. CDR1 is MDHEN and CDR2 is SYDVKM in the germline V gene. This CDR3 is 12 amino acids long. CDR3 sequence reads: CASSRYGETQYF. CDR3 sequence (DNA): TGTGCCAGCAGCCGCTATGGAGAGACCCAGTACTTC.

This chain connects TRBV15 to TRBJ2-7, with TRBD2 as a possible D gene (6 bases). This CDR3 comprises 15 residues. Trimming cost V 3 bases and J 3 bases, with 15 bases left between them. The V gene's germline CDR1 is LNHNV and CDR2 YYDKDF (reference sequence). CDR3 sequence reads: CATSRRGAAYYEQYF. The CDR3 coding sequence is TGTGCCACCAGCAGGCGGGGTGCAGCCTACTACGAGCAGTACTTC.

This clonotype has just a few counts. The rearrangement joins TRBV6-5 to TRBJ2-7; D might be TRBD2 (6 bases). Trimming pared 1 base from V and 5 bases from J, leaving 15 bases between. Germline V gene sequence: CDR1 MNHEY, CDR2 SVGAGI. The CDR3 spans 15 residues. CDR3 region: CASSYYGGPGNEQYF. The CDR3, as DNA: TGTGCCAGCAGTTACTATGGAGGGCCAGGCAACGAGCAGTACTTC.

This chain connects TRBV20-1 to TRBJ1-4; possibly TRBD1 for D (5 bases). Germline V lookup: CDR1 DFQATT, CDR2 SNEGSKA (reference sequence). V was trimmed by 6 bases and J by 12 bases, leaving 20 bases between them. This CDR3 contains 13 residues. The chain's CDR3 is CSATGFEGEELFF. The DNA of the CDR3 is TGCAGTGCAACAGGTTTCGAGGGAGAAGAACTGTTTTTT.

The genes are TRBV4-1 and TRBJ1-1; D may be TRBD1 (6 bases). Germline loops: CDR1 MGHRA, CDR2 YSYEKL. V was pared by 9 bases and J by 0 bases, with 11 bases between. The CDR3 totals 13 residues. Written as DNA, the CDR3 is TGCGCCAGTGGGGGGGCCGTGAACACTGAAGCTTTCTTT. As protein: CASGGAVNTEAFF.

J is TRBJ2-1 and V is TRBV27; the match to TRBD2 covers 12 bases. The J segment lost 4 bases and the V segment lost 5 bases, leaving 6 bases of the junction unmatched. The CDR3 contains 16 residues. In germline, CDR1 is MNHEY, CDR2 SMNVEV (reference sequence). The CDR3 nucleotides are TGTGCCAGCAGTCCTAGCGGGGGGGTCCGATACAATGAGCAGTTCTTC. This codes for CASSPSGGVRYNEQFF.

A few counts support this clonotype. The V gene is TRBV20-1, the J gene TRBJ2-1; D call uncertain. In germline, CDR1 is DFQATT, CDR2 SNEGSKA (reference sequence). The CDR3 totals 12 residues. The germline V and J ends were trimmed by 3 bases and 5 bases, with 8 bases remaining between them. CDR3: CSARKWDNEQFF. The CDR3 DNA is TGCAGTGCTAGGAAGTGGGACAATGAGCAGTTCTTC.

This clonotype was seen only once. This chain links TRBV28 with TRBJ2-1; possible D gene TRBD2, 5 bases. CDR3 length equals 15 residues. Germline V gives CDR1 MDHEN, CDR2 SYDVKM. V was trimmed by 1 base and J by 9 bases, leaving 16 bases between them. The CDR3 DNA sequence: TGTGCCAGCAGTTTATACACGGAGGCGGGCGGTGAGCAGTTCTTC. Protein product: CASSLYTEAGGEQFF.

There are many counts of this clonotype. This CDR3 is CASRGLAGEETQYF. DNA of the CDR3: TGCGCCAGCAGAGGACTAGCGGGAGAAGAGACCCAGTACTTC. V gene TRBV10-2 combines with J gene TRBJ2-5; 13 bases match TRBD2. The ends lost 6 bases at V and 3 bases at J; junction bases unmatched: 1. CDR1 is WSHSY and CDR2 is SAAADI in the germline V gene. CDR3 length: 14 amino acids.